A single sample is the source of the 10 T cell receptor beta chains below, sequenced in a study of metastatic and nonmetastatic thyroid tumors. All patients were treatment-naive before thyroid surgery. TCRdb reanalyzed the PCR reads via MiXCR. Of about 19,000 clones in the sample, roughly 22% were seen once. Sequenced material: tumor tissue. Receptor source: a male donor with papillary thyroid cancer or a benign thyroid nodule (not recorded which). Some clones in this sample may be carry-over from other donors' samples.

This clone appeared a few times. At one end, the junction sequence differs from germline, possibly due to a read error. Other DNA sequences from this sample encode an identical CDR3 as well. The chain combines TRBV6-5 with TRBJ1-2; TRBD1 aligns across 10 bases. From germline, CDR1 is MNHEY and CDR2 SVGAGI. The CDR3 runs to 17 residues. Here the CDR3 DNA reads TGTGCCAGCAGTTACCCCCTTGGACAGGGGGGGAACTATGGCCACACCTTC. Translation gives CASSYPLGQGGNYGHTF.

This clone rates as medium-sized (0.01 to 0.1%). The chain links TRBV12-3 or TRBV12-4 to TRBJ1-5; tentative D call: TRBD1 (6 bases). The CDR3 runs to 14 residues. Deletions cut 6 bases from V and 5 bases from J, with 14 bases between. The DNA for the CDR3 is TGTGCCAGCAGCATAACAGGGAGAGATCAGCCCCAGCATTTT. Translation gives CASSITGRDQPQHF.

This clone has ten or more counts. The chain has TRBV5-8 and TRBJ2-3, with TRBD2 matching 7 bases. The V gene's germline CDR1 is SGHTS and CDR2 YDEGEE. The junction had 9 bases not matched to a gene; V was cut back by 4 bases and J by 1 base. The CDR3 covers 16 residues. The CDR3 sequence is CASSPWAGRGTDTQYF. CDR3 nucleotides: TGTGCCAGCAGCCCCTGGGCGGGGAGGGGCACAGATACGCAGTATTTT.

This clone was counted many times. This chain connects TRBV6-2 or TRBV6-3 to TRBJ2-2; D assignment may be TRBD1 or TRBD2 (5 bases each). Germline values: CDR1 MNHEY, CDR2 SVGEGT. V lost 10 bases, J lost 5 bases, and 14 bases lay in between. This CDR3 is 13 amino acids long. The CDR3 DNA follows: TGTGCCACAGGGACCGCGCCTACCGGGGAGCTGTTTTTT. This translates into CATGTAPTGELFF.

The chain has TRBV27 and TRBJ2-7; 10 bases map to TRBD1. J was trimmed by 6 bases and V by 5 bases; bases with no gene match: 19. Germline values: CDR1 MNHEY, CDR2 SMNVEV (reference sequence). This CDR3 is 18 amino acids long. CDR3 region: CASSPLIPYLRDRGEQYF. The DNA for the CDR3 is TGTGCCAGCAGTCCCTTGATTCCCTATCTACGGGACAGGGGCGAGCAGTACTTC.

The chain employs TRBV2 and TRBJ2-7; 7 positions agree with TRBD2. Trimming removed 6 bases from V and 5 bases from J; junction bases left unmatched: 7. This CDR3 is 13 amino acids long. Germline CDR1 and CDR2: SNHLY and FYNNEI. The CDR3 DNA reads as TGTGCCAGCAGGGGGCTAGCGGTAAACGAGCAGTACTTC. Its translation is CASRGLAVNEQYF.

This clone was observed many times. The chain couples TRBV28 to TRBJ1-4; no firm D call. This CDR3 region has 15 residues. Germline V gene data show CDR1 as MDHEN and CDR2 as SYDVKM. V dropped 5 bases and J dropped 3 bases, with 13 bases sitting between them. CDR3 loop: CASSPRRLSNEKLFF. The CDR3 DNA sequence: TGTGCCAGCAGTCCACGACGGCTATCTAATGAAAAACTGTTTTTT.

Regarding this clone: An end of the junction does not agree with germline; a read error may underlie this. The chain uses TRBV5-6 and TRBJ2-3; D unresolved. The CDR3 has 13 amino acids. Germline assignment: CDR1 SGHDT and CDR2 YYEEEE. The CDR3 loop reads CANSIRPTDTQYF. CDR3 nucleotides: TGTGCCAACAGCATACGACCTACAGATACGCAGTATTTT. The full variable domain, rest sourced from reference TRBV5-6 and TRBJ2-3, is DAGVTQSPTHLIKTRGQQVTLRCSPKSGHDTVSWYQQALGQGPQFIFQYYEEEERQRGNFPDRFSGHQFPNYSSELNVNALLLGDSALYLCANSIRPTDTQYFGPGTRLTVL.

This clone was detected ten times or more. The J gene is TRBJ2-3, the V gene TRBV5-1; D is unclear. Trimming cost V 0 bases and J 0 bases, with 11 bases left between them. Germline lookup yields CDR1 SGHRS and CDR2 YFSETQ. The CDR3 runs to 16 residues. The CDR3 DNA sequence: TGCGCCAGCAGCTTGGGGGTACAAACTAGCACAGATACGCAGTATTTT. It translates to CASSLGVQTSTDTQYF.

This clone was counted ten times or more. V usage is TRBV6-4 and J usage is TRBJ2-2; tentative D call: TRBD1 (6 bases). The ends were cut back, 7 bases at V and 3 bases at J, with 15 bases in the middle. CDR1 is MRHNA, CDR2 SNTAGT, per germline. This CDR3 has 15 amino acids. The CDR3 loop is CASKEFQGYTGELFF. CDR3 DNA: TGTGCCAGCAAAGAATTCCAGGGGTACACCGGGGAGCTGTTTTTT.